A selection of T cell receptor beta chains follows, all from one sample in a study of cytotoxic CD8 clonotypes in ibrutinib-treated CLL. Data came from immunoSEQ multiplex PCR; TCRdb stores just in-frame clones and leaves some out. The sample shows some 160,000 clones, around 84% of them seen only once. Sequences were derived from PBMCs, sampled after 12 months of ibrutinib treatment. The receptors come from a human donor with chronic lymphocytic leukemia. Both conserved end residues are part of each CDR3. D genes are given only for firm matches. Clone size is stated in some rows and not others, as once, few, many or a class when expanded.

few TRBJ2-3 TRBV28 - TGTGCCAGCAGCCCGACTAGTGTAGCTACGCAGTATTTT CASSPTSVATQYF
- TRBJ1-1 TRBV19 TRBD1 TGTGCCAGTAGCCCACCGACAGGGGGCTTTACTGAAGCTTTCTTT CASSPPTGGFTEAFF
- TRBJ1-2 TRBV6-1 - TGTGCCAGCACCCGCTACATCGAAACTAACTATGGCTACACCTTC CASTRYIETNYGYTF
- TRBJ2-7 TRBV7-2 TRBD2 TGTGCCAGCACGTCTAGCGGGTCCTACGAGCAGTACTTC CASTSSGSYEQYF
- TRBJ1-4 TRBV7-2 - TGTGCCAGCAGCTTAGCAGGGGAAGGGGAAAAACTGTTTTTT CASSLAGEGEKLFF
- TRBJ2-1 TRBV5-6 - TGTGCCAGCAGCTTGGTGGGGCGGGATAGGGGGTACAATGAGCAGTTCTTC CASSLVGRDRGYNEQFF
once TRBJ2-5 TRBV19 - TGTGCCAGTAGTAGTCAGGATCTGGGGACCCAGTACTTC CASSSQDLGTQYF
- TRBJ1-4 TRBV6-1 TRBD1 TGTGCCAGTGAAATAGGGGGCGTTAATGAAAAACTGTTTTTT CASEIGGVNEKLFF
- TRBJ1-5 TRBV30 TRBD1 TGTGCCTGGACTACAGGGGGAGATCAGCCCCAGCATTTT CAWTTGGDQPQHF
- TRBJ2-5 TRBV19 - TGTGCCAGTAGTAAGTTTGGTCGACCCGAATTAGAGACCCAGTACTTC CASSKFGRPELETQYF
- TRBJ2-2 TRBV5-5 TRBD1 TGTGCCAGCAGCTTTCGGCAGGGGGCCCCCAACACCGGGGAGCTGTTTTTT CASSFRQGAPNTGELFF
- TRBJ2-2 TRBV5-1 - TGCGCCAGCAGCTTGAAGGGAGATAACACCGGGGAGCTGTTTTTT CASSLKGDNTGELFF
- TRBJ2-5 TRBV20-1 TRBD1 TGCAGTGCCACGATAAAGACAGGGCATGACTTC CSATIKTGHDF